This passage covers 12 T cell receptor beta chains from one sample sequenced in a study of T-cell memory formation after mild COVID-19. One entry per CDR3 protein, called by TCRdb with MiXCR from the 5' RACE reads. This table holds just over 200,000 distinct CDR3 sequences, 9.5% to 10% found once. The sample consisted of PBMCs or a T cell subset sorted from them (not recorded which). The origin of the receptors is a man between 18 and 29 years old who had mild COVID-19 (a few samples of this study predate the infection). Cell type and time point are not known.

This clonotype was detected ten times or more. The chain carries TRBV11-2 and TRBJ2-7, with a possible D match to TRBD1 (6 bases). The V end was cut by 4 bases, the J end by 3 bases, with 16 bases between. Per germline, CDR1 SGHAT and CDR2 FQNNGV. The CDR3 contains 15 residues. Written as DNA, the CDR3 is TGTGCCAGCAGCTCCTCCGGGACACTTCACTACGAGCAGTACTTC. Residues: CASSSSGTLHYEQYF.

This clonotype was observed a few times. The junction differs from germline at one of its ends, possibly a read error. The chain is built from TRBV7-6 and TRBJ1-3; TRBD1 might be the D (5 bases). Germline V CDR1 and CDR2: SGHVS, FNYEAQ. CDR3 size: 14 residues. CDR3 sequence: CASSLGPTGNTIYF. The CDR3 DNA is TGTGCCAGCAGCCTGGGACCGACTGGGAACACCATATATTTT.

This clonotype was picked up many times. The chain joins TRBV5-1 to TRBJ2-3; a possible D gene is TRBD2 (6 bases). Trimming removed 0 bases at V and 2 bases at J, with 10 bases between. This CDR3 is 15 amino acids long. Germline lookup yields CDR1 SGHRS and CDR2 YFSETQ. The CDR3, as DNA: TGCGCCAGCAGCTTGGGACTAGGGGACACAGATACGCAGTATTTT. Translation gives CASSLGLGDTDTQYF.

This clonotype was counted ten times or more. The J gene is TRBJ2-3, the V gene TRBV7-2; D gene uncertain. This CDR3 comprises 13 residues. Trimming took 5 bases from V and 5 from J, leaving 11 bases between them. CDR1 SGHTA and CDR2 FQGNSA come from the germline V gene. The CDR3 DNA reads as TGTGCCAGCAGCGAAACGAGCTTAGATACGCAGTATTTT. Translated, it gives CASSETSLDTQYF.

This clonotype was found a few times. This chain links TRBV5-4 with TRBJ2-3, with D possibly TRBD2 on 6 matching bases. This CDR3 comprises 16 residues. In germline, CDR1 is SGHNT, CDR2 YYREEE (reference sequence). The germline V and J ends were trimmed by 1 base and 3 bases, with 15 bases remaining between them. CDR3 protein: CASSLYGTGFTDTQYF. The CDR3 region has the DNA TGTGCCAGCAGCTTGTATGGGACTGGGTTTACAGATACGCAGTATTTT.

The V call is TRBV4-1, the J call TRBJ2-5, with D tentatively TRBD2 (6 bases). Germline CDR1 and CDR2: MGHRA and YSYEKL. This CDR3 has 16 amino acids. V was clipped by 4 bases and J by 7 bases, with 22 bases between them. This chain's CDR3 is CASSPRDWEGLATQYF. CDR3 nucleotide sequence: TGCGCCAGCAGCCCCCGGGACTGGGAAGGCTTAGCGACCCAGTACTTC.

The chain is built from TRBV6-6 and TRBJ2-5; 12 bases align to TRBD2. V lost 2 bases and J lost 7; bases outside the gene matches: 5. CDR1 is MNHNY, CDR2 SVGAGI, per germline (reference sequence). The CDR3 runs to 15 residues. The CDR3 DNA sequence: TGTGCCAGCAGTTACCCCCAGACTAGCGGGGGGACCCAGTACTTC. Its protein product is CASSYPQTSGGTQYF.

This chain's CDR3 is CASSLGSVTGNTIYF. CDR3 DNA sequence: TGCGCCAGCAGCTTGGGGAGCGTAACTGGAAACACCATATATTTT. V is TRBV5-1 and J is TRBJ1-3; D gene uncertain. CDR3 size: 15 residues. V lost 0 bases and J lost 2, with 9 bases in between. CDR1 SGHRS and CDR2 YFSETQ come from the germline V gene.

J is TRBJ2-3 and V is TRBV7-2; the D is unclear. This CDR3 contains 13 residues. The V end was cut by 5 bases, the J end by 9 bases, with 15 bases between. The germline CDR1 and CDR2 sequences are SGHTA and FQGNSA. In DNA form, the CDR3 reads TGTGCCAGCAGCACGATACGACACGGGACGCAGTATTTT. Protein: CASSTIRHGTQYF.

The CDR3 protein is CASSLSGRVNEQFF. In DNA, the CDR3 is TGCGCCAGCAGCTTGTCAGGGCGGGTCAATGAGCAGTTCTTC. The chain uses TRBV5-1 and TRBJ2-1; D may be TRBD1 or TRBD2 (5 bases each). Deletions cut 1 base from V and 6 bases from J, with 11 bases between. The germline V gene encodes CDR1 SGHRS and CDR2 YFSETQ. The CDR3 is 14 residues long.

The V gene is TRBV6-1, the J gene TRBJ1-1; 10 bases are a match to TRBD1. The trim removed 4 bases at V and 7 bases at J, leaving 6 bases unmatched. This CDR3 contains 14 residues. In germline, CDR1 is MNHNS, CDR2 SASEGT. The CDR3 DNA reads TGTGCCAGCAGTGCGTGGGACAGGGGTATTGAAGCTTTCTTT. It is translated as CASSAWDRGIEAFF.

There are a few counts of this clonotype. The chain is built from TRBV2 and TRBJ1-5, with D hard to call. Trimming removed 5 bases from V and 5 bases from J, with 10 bases in between. Germline CDR1 is SNHLY and CDR2 is FYNNEI. This CDR3 region has 13 residues. The CDR3 nucleotides read TGTGCCAGCAGTCCTAGGACCTATCAGCCCCAGCATTTT. Its translation is CASSPRTYQPQHF.